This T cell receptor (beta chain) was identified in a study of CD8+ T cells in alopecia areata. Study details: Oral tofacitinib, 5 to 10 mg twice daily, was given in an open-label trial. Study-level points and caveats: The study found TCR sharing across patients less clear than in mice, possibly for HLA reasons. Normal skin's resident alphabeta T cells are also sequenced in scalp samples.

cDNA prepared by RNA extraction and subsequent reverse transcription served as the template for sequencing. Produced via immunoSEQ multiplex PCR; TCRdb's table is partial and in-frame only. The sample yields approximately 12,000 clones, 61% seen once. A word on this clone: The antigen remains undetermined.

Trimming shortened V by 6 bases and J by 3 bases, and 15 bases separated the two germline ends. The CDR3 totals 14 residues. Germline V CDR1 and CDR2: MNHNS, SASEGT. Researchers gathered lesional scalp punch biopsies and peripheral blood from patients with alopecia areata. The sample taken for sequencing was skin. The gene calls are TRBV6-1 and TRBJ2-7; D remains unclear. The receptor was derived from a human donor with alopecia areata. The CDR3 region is CASSLPRRLYEQYF. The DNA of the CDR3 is TGTGCCAGCAGCCTCCCTCGGCGCCTCTACGAGCAGTACTTC.